This TCR beta chain came from a study of shared clonotypes between healthy human individuals. As to this clone: The antigen is not known.

Study-level findings and limits: An expected dependence of interdonor clonotype sharing on sequencing depth was noted.

The germline gives CDR1 MNHNS, CDR2 SASEGT. CDR3 size: 14 residues. V dropped 5 bases and J dropped 5; count of bases not matched to a gene: 3. Sequencing used immunoSEQ multiplex PCR; TCRdb keeps in-frame clones, though not all of them. The table includes about 490,000 clones, 79% detected once. The origin of this receptor is a woman in her 40s in good health. Some clones in this sample may be carry-over from other donors' samples. Sequenced sample: PBMCs. J is TRBJ2-1 and V is TRBV6-1; 10 bases are shared with TRBD2. The CDR3 DNA reads TGTGCCAGCAGTTCGAGCGGGAGGGACAATGAGCAGTTCTTC. Residues: CASSSSGRDNEQFF.